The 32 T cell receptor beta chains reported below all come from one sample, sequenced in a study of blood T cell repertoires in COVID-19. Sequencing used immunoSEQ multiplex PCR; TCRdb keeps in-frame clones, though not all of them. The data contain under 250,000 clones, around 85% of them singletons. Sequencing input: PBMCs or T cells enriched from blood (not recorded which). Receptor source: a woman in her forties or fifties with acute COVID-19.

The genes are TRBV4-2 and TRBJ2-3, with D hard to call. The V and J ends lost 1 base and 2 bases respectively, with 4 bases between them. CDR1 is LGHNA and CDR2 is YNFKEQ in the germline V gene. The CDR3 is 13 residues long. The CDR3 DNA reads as TGTGCCAGCAGCCAAGCAATCACAGATACGCAGTATTTT. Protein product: CASSQAITDTQYF.

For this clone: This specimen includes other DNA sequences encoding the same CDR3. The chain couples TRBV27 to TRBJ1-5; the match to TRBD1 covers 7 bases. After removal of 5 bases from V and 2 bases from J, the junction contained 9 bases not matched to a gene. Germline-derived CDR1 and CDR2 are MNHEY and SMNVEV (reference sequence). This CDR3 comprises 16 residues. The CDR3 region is CASSLGTARGNQPQHF. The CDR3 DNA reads TGTGCCAGCAGTCTGGGGACAGCCAGGGGCAATCAGCCCCAGCATTTT.

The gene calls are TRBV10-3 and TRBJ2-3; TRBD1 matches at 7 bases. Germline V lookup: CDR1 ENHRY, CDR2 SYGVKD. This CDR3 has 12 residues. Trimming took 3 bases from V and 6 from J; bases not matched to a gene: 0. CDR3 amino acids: CAISEGGDTQYF. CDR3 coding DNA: TGTGCCATCAGTGAAGGGGGCGATACGCAGTATTTT.

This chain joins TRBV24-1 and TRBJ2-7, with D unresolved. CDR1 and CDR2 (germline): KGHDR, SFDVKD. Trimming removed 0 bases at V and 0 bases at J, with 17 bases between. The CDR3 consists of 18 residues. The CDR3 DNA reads TGTGCCACCAGTGATTTGCGCTTTATTTTCCACAGCTCCTACGAGCAGTACTTC. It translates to CATSDLRFIFHSSYEQYF.

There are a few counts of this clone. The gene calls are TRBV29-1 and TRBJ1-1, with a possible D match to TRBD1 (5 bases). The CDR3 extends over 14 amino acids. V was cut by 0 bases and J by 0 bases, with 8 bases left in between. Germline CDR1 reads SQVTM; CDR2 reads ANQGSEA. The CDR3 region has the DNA TGCAGCGTTGAAGAGGGCAGGGTGAACACTGAAGCTTTCTTT. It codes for CSVEEGRVNTEAFF.

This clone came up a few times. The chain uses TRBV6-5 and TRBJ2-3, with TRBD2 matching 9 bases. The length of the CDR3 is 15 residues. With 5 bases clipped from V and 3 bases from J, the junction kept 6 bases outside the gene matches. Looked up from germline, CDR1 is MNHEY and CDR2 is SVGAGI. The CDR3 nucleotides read TGTGCCAGCAGTCCCGGGACTAGCTTGACAGATACGCAGTATTTT. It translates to CASSPGTSLTDTQYF.

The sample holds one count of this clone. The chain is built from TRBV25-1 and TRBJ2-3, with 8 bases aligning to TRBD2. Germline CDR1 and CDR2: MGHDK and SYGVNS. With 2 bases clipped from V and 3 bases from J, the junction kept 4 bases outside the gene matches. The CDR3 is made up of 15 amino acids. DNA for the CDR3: TGTGCCAGCAGTGAACCCAGCGGGGGAACAGATACGCAGTATTTT. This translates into CASSEPSGGTDTQYF.

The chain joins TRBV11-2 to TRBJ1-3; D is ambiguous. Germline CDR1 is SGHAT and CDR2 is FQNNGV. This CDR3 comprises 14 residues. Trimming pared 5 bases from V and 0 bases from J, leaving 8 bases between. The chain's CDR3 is CASSVQASGNTIYF. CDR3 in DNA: TGTGCCAGCAGCGTTCAGGCCTCTGGAAACACCATATATTTT.

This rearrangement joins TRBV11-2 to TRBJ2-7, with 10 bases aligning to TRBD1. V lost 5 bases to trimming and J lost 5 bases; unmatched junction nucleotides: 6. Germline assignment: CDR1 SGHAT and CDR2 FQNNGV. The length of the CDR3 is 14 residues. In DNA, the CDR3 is TGTGCCAGCAGCGAAAGGGGGACAGGGGACGAGCAGTACTTC. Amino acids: CASSERGTGDEQYF.

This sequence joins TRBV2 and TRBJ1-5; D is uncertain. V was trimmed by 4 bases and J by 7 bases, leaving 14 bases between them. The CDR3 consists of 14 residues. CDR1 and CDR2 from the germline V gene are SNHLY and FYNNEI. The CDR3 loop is CASSVGSGIQPQHF. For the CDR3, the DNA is TGTGCCAGCAGTGTGGGGAGCGGGATCCAGCCCCAGCATTTT. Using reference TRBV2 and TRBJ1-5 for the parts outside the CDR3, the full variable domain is EPEVTQTPSHQVTQMGQEVILRCVPISNHLYFYWYRQILGQKVEFLVSFYNNEISEKSEIFDDQFSVERPDGSNFTLKIRSTKLEDSAMYFCASSVGSGIQPQHFGDGTRLSIL.

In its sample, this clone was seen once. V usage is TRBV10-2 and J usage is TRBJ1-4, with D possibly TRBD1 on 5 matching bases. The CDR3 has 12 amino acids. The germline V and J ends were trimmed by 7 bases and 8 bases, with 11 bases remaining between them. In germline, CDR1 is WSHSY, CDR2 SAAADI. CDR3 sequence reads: CASTRVGEKLFF. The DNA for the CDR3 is TGCGCCAGCACCAGGGTGGGGGAAAAACTGTTTTTT.

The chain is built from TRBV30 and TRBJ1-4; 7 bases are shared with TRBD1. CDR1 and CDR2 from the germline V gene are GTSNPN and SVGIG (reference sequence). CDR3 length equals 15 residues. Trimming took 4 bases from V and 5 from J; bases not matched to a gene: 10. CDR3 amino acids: CAWTTRTGGNEKLFF. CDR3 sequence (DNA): TGTGCCTGGACCACAAGGACAGGTGGGAATGAAAAACTGTTTTTT.

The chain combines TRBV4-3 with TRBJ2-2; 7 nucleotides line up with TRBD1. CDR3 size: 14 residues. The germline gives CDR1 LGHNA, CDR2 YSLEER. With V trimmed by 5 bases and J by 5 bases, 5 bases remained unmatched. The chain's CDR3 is CASSLVQGTGELFF. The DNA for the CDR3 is TGCGCCAGCAGCTTAGTACAGGGGACCGGGGAGCTGTTTTTT.

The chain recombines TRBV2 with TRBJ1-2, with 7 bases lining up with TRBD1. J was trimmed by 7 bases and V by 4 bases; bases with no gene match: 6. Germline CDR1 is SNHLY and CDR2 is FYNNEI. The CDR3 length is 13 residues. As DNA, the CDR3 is TGTGCCAGCAGTGCCGACAGGGTGTCTGGCTACACCTTC. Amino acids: CASSADRVSGYTF.

CDR3 residues: CASSRGRYEQYF. CDR3 DNA sequence: TGTGCCAGCAGCCGCGGGAGGTACGAGCAGTACTTC. The rearrangement uses TRBV5-6 and TRBJ2-7; the match to TRBD2 covers 8 bases. The CDR3 length is 12 residues. The V gene end was trimmed by 4 bases and the J gene end by 4 bases; junction bases not matched to a gene: 1. The germline V gene encodes CDR1 SGHDT and CDR2 YYEEEE.

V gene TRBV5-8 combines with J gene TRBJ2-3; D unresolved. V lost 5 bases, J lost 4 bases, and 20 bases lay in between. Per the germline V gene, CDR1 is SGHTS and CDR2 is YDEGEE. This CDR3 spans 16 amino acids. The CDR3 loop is CASRLTGLQRSDTQYF. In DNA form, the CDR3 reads TGTGCCAGCAGATTGACCGGGTTACAACGTTCAGATACGCAGTATTTT. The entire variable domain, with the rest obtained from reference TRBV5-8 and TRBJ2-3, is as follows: EAGVTQSPTHLIKTRGQQATLRCSPISGHTSVYWYQQALGLGLQFLLWYDEGEERNRGNFPPRFSGRQFPNYSSELNVNALELEDSALYLCASRLTGLQRSDTQYFGPGTRLTVL.

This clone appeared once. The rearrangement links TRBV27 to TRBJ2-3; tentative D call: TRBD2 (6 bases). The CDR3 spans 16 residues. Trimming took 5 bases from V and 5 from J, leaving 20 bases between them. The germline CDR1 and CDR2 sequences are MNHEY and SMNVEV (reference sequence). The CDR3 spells CASSPGRGLALDTQYF. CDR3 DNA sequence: TGTGCCAGCAGTCCGGGGCGGGGACTCGCCCTAGATACGCAGTATTTT.

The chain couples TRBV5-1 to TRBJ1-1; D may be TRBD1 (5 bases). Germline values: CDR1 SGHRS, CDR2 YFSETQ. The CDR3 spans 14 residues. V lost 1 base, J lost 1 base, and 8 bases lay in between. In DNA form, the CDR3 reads TGCGCCAGCAGCTTGTTCGGGGGGAACACTGAAGCTTTCTTT. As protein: CASSLFGGNTEAFF.

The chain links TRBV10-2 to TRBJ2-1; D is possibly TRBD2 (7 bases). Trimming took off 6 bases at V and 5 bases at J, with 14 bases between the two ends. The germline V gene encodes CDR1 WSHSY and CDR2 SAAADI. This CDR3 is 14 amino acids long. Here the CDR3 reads CASRAPGGNNEQFF. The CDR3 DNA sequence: TGCGCCAGCAGGGCCCCGGGGGGCAACAATGAGCAGTTCTTC.

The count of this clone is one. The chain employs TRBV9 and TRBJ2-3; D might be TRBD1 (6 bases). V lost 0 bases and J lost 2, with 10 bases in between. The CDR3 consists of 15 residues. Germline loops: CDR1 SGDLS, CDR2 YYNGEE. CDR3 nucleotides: TGTGCCAGCAGCGTAGGGACAGACAACACAGATACGCAGTATTTT. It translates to CASSVGTDNTDTQYF.

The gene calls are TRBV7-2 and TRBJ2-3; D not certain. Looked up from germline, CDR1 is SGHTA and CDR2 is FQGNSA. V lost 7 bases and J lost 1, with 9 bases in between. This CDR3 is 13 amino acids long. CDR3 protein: CASTPVGTDTQYF. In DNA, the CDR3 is TGTGCCAGCACCCCGGTGGGCACAGATACGCAGTATTTT.

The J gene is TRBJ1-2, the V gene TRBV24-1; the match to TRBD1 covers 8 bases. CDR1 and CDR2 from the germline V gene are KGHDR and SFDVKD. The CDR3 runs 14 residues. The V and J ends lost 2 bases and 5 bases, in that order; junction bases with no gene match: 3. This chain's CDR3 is CATSDSGGEYGYTF. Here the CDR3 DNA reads TGTGCCACCAGTGATTCAGGGGGCGAGTATGGCTACACCTTC.

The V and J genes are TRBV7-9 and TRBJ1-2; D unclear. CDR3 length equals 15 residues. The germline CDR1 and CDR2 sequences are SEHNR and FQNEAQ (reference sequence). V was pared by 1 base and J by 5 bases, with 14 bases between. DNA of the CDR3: TGTGCCAGCAGCTTAGGACTAGCGGTTCAATATGGCTACACCTTC. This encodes CASSLGLAVQYGYTF.

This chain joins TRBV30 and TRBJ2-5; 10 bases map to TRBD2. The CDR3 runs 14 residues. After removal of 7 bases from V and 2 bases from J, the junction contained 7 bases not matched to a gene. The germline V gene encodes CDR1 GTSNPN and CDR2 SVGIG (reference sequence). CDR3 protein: CAFRTSGSQETQYF. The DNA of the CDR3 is TGTGCCTTTCGGACTAGCGGCTCTCAAGAGACCCAGTACTTC.

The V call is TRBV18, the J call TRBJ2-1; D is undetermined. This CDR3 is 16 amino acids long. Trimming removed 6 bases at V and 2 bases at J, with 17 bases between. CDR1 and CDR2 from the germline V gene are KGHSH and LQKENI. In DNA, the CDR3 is TGTGCCAGCTCGCCCCCGACCCCCACTACCTACAATGAGCAGTTCTTC. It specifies CASSPPTPTTYNEQFF.

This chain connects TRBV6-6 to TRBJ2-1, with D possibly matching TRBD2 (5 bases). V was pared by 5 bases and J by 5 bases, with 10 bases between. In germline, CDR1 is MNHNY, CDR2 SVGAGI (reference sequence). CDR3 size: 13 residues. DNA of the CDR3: TGTGCCAGCAGTCGGACGGGGAACAATGAGCAGTTCTTC. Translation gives CASSRTGNNEQFF.

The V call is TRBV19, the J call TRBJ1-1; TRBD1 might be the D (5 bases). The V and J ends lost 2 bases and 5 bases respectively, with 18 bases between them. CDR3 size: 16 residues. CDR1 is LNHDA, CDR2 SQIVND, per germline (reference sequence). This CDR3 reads CASSIPRAGWGTEAFF. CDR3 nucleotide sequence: TGTGCCAGTAGTATACCCCGAGCGGGTTGGGGGACTGAAGCTTTCTTT. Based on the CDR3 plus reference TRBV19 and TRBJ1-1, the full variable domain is DGGITQSPKYLFRKEGQNVTLSCEQNLNHDAMYWYRQDPGQGLRLIYYSQIVNDFQKGDIAEGYSVSREKKESFPLTVTSAQKNPTAFYLCASSIPRAGWGTEAFFGQGTRLTVV.

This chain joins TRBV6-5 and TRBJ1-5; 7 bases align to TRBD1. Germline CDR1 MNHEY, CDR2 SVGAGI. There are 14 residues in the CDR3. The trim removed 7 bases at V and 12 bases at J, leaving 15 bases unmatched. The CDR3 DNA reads TGTGCCAGCATTGCCCGGGACAGCGGTTTTGGCCAGCATTTT. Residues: CASIARDSGFGQHF.

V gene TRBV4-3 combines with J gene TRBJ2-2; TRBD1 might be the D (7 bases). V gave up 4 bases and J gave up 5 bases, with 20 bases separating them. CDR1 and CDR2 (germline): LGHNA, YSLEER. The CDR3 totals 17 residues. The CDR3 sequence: CASSPDLPSGGTGELFF. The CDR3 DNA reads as TGCGCCAGCAGCCCGGACCTCCCTTCAGGGGGGACCGGGGAGCTGTTTTTT.

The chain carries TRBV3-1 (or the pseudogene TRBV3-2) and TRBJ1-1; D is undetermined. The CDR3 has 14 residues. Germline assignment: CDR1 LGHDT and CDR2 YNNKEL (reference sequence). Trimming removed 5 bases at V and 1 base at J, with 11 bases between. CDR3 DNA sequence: TGTGCCAGCAGCTGGGCGGGCCAGAACACTGAAGCTTTCTTT. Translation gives CASSWAGQNTEAFF.

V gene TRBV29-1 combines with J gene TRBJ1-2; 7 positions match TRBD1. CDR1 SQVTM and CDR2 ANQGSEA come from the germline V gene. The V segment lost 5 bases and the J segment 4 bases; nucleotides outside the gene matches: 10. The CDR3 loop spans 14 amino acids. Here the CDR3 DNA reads TGCAGCGTTCATTGGGACAGTACGCCCTATGGCTACACCTTC. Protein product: CSVHWDSTPYGYTF. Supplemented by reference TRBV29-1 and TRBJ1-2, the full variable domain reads SAVISQKPSRDICQRGTSLTIQCQVDSQVTMMFWYRQQPGQSLTLIATANQGSEATYESGFVIDKFPISRPNLTFSTLTVSNMSPEDSSIYLCSVHWDSTPYGYTFGSGTRLTVV.

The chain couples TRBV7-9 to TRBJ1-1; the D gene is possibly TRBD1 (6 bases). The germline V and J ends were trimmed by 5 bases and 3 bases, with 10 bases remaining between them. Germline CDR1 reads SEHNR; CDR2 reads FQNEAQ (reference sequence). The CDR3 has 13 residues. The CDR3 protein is CASSRQEDTEAFF. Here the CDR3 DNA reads TGTGCCAGCAGCCGACAGGAAGACACTGAAGCTTTCTTT.